This T cell receptor beta chain originates from a study of T cells after yellow fever vaccination. Study context: Low-cell-number fractions were prepared with SMART-Seq v4 Ultra Low Input.

Trimming removed 5 bases from V and 2 bases from J, with 13 bases in between. Germline V gene data show CDR1 as SEHNR and CDR2 as FQNEAQ (reference sequence). The CDR3 runs 15 residues. On this clonotype itself: Its antigen remains unidentified.

General observations from the study: Subsequent to the booster, the majority of primary-vaccination clones reappeared (around 96% CD4, about 90% CD8). Highly abundant clonotypes carried over from the bulk population could end up in FACS-sorted repertoires as contaminants. On re-exposure, the response was weaker but peaked faster, at day 5 versus 15.

TCRdb reanalysed the 5' RACE reads using MiXCR and keeps one entry per CDR3 protein. The repertoire holds hundreds of thousands of distinct CDR3 sequences, with more than 9% as singletons. Sequenced here: PBMCs, sampled on the day of the yellow fever booster vaccination. The receptor was isolated from a man aged 25-40 years who received the YFV17D yellow fever vaccine. The chain uses TRBV7-9 and TRBJ1-3, with a tentative D call TRBD1 (5 bases). The chain's CDR3 is CASSISGQAGNTIYF. The DNA for the CDR3 is TGTGCCAGCAGCATCAGTGGACAAGCTGGAAACACCATATATTTT.